Given below is one T cell receptor beta chain in context. Terminally differentiated effector memory CD45RA+ cells were excluded by CCR7 positive selection of CD45RO-negative cells. This entry belongs to a study of shared clonotypes between healthy human individuals. V was trimmed by 7 bases and J by 0 bases, leaving 15 bases between them. Germline V CDR1 and CDR2: SGHTA, FQGNSA. This CDR3 has 16 residues. TCRdb keeps only in-frame clones here, not all; method: immunoSEQ multiplex PCR. This sample has about 680,000 clones, with 90% to 95% found just once. Sequencing used naive CD8+ T cells sorted from blood. The origin of this receptor is a man aged 25 to 45 in good health. The J gene is TRBJ1-4, the V gene TRBV7-2; D is perhaps TRBD1 (5 bases). The CDR3 DNA reads as TGTGCCAGCACCCCGTTGACAGTCACAACTAATGAAAAACTGTTTTTT. Protein: CASTPLTVTTNEKLFF.